This passage covers 32 T cell receptor beta chains from one sample sequenced in a study of T cell responses to AZD1222 COVID-19 vaccine. The protocol was immunoSEQ multiplex PCR, while the TCRdb copy is restricted to in-frame clones and leaves out a portion. The table shows over 150,000 clones, with 92% occurring only once. The source was peripheral blood, collected on day 0 of MenACWY control vaccination. The receptor source for this set is an adult in good health.

V and J are TRBV3-1 (or the pseudogene TRBV3-2) and TRBJ2-1; 7 bases are shared with TRBD2. V lost 0 bases, J lost 8 bases, and 16 bases stayed unmatched. CDR3 size: 18 residues. Germline lookup yields CDR1 LGHDT and CDR2 YNNKEL (reference sequence). The CDR3: CASSQDRTASGTFHEQFF. The CDR3, as DNA: TGTGCCAGCAGCCAAGATCGTACGGCTAGCGGAACTTTCCATGAGCAGTTCTTC.

The gene calls are TRBV19 and TRBJ1-4; a weak D match, TRBD1 (5 bases). This CDR3 spans 16 amino acids. Trimming took off 4 bases at V and 0 bases at J, with 12 bases between the two ends. Per germline, CDR1 LNHDA and CDR2 SQIVND (reference sequence). The CDR3 region has the DNA TGTGCCAGTAGTACTACCAGGGTCGCAACTAATGAAAAACTGTTTTTT. The encoded protein is CASSTTRVATNEKLFF.

The CDR3 nucleotides are TGTGCCAGCAGCTTGTGGGTTCCTGAGCAGTTCTTC. This sequence encodes CASSLWVPEQFF. The gene calls are TRBV7-9 and TRBJ2-1; the D is unclear. The CDR3 spans 12 residues. V lost 3 bases and J lost 9, with 9 bases in between. Per the germline V gene, CDR1 is SEHNR and CDR2 is FQNEAQ (reference sequence).

The chain employs TRBV9 and TRBJ2-1, with 8 bases matching TRBD2. In germline, CDR1 is SGDLS, CDR2 YYNGEE. V shed 0 bases and J 6 bases; nucleotides not matched to a gene: 5. The CDR3 consists of 15 residues. The CDR3 sequence: CASSVAGLAGNEQFF. The CDR3 nucleotides are TGTGCCAGCAGCGTAGCCGGACTAGCAGGCAATGAGCAGTTCTTC.

The rearrangement joins TRBV9 to TRBJ2-7; 11 nucleotides line up with TRBD1. Trimming removed 2 bases from V and 5 bases from J; junction bases left unmatched: 9. This CDR3 contains 16 residues. In germline, CDR1 is SGDLS, CDR2 YYNGEE. CDR3 sequence reads: CASSVGGTGGFDEQYF. The CDR3 region has the DNA TGTGCCAGCAGCGTTGGAGGGACAGGGGGTTTTGACGAGCAGTACTTC. The whole variable domain, remainder taken from reference TRBV9 and TRBJ2-7, is DSGVTQTPKHLITATGQRVTLRCSPRSGDLSVYWYQQSLDQGLQFLIQYYNGEERAKGNILERFSAQQFPDLHSELNLSSLELGDSALYFCASSVGGTGGFDEQYFGPGTRLTVT.

The J gene is TRBJ1-4, the V gene TRBV4-2; D might be TRBD1 (6 bases). Germline assignment: CDR1 LGHNA and CDR2 YNFKEQ. The CDR3 consists of 15 residues. The ends were cut back, 1 base at V and 3 bases at J, with 9 bases in the middle. This CDR3 reads CASSQGGLANEKLFF. CDR3 coding DNA: TGTGCCAGCAGCCAAGGGGGGCTGGCTAATGAAAAACTGTTTTTT.

The chain recombines TRBV4-1 with TRBJ1-6; D ambiguous. V lost 0 bases to trimming and J lost 11 bases, with 8 bases between them. Germline CDR1 and CDR2: MGHRA and YSYEKL. This CDR3 comprises 13 residues. The CDR3 sequence is CASSQDLRAPLHF. The DNA for the CDR3 is TGCGCCAGCAGCCAAGATCTTAGGGCACCCCTCCACTTT.

The chain carries TRBV29-1 and TRBJ2-1; TRBD2 matches at 9 bases. The CDR3 is made up of 17 amino acids. V was clipped by 1 base and J by 0 bases; unmatched bases: 7. Germline CDR1 is SQVTM and CDR2 is ANQGSEA. The CDR3 loop is CSVEGLVSGSSYNEQFF. The CDR3 DNA reads TGCAGCGTTGAAGGACTGGTTAGCGGGAGCTCCTACAATGAGCAGTTCTTC.

This clone was found once. This chain uses TRBV7-2 with TRBJ2-7; weak D call: TRBD1 (6 bases). This CDR3 is 15 amino acids long. Trimming left V 4 bases short and J 3 bases short, with 16 bases between. CDR1 SGHTA and CDR2 FQGNSA come from the germline V gene. CDR3 sequence: CASSSPPDRGYEQYF. DNA of the CDR3: TGTGCCAGCAGCTCACCGCCGGACAGAGGCTACGAGCAGTACTTC.

J is TRBJ1-1 and V is TRBV7-2; 7 nucleotides line up with TRBD1. CDR3 length: 15 residues. The junction had 9 bases not matched to a gene; V was cut back by 5 bases and J by 3 bases. Germline V gene sequence: CDR1 SGHTA, CDR2 FQGNSA. This CDR3 reads CASSTRQGGYTEAFF. CDR3 in DNA: TGTGCCAGCAGCACCCGACAGGGTGGGTACACTGAAGCTTTCTTT.

This chain joins TRBV7-2 and TRBJ1-6, with a possible D match to TRBD1 (6 bases). The length of the CDR3 is 14 residues. With 5 bases removed from V and 7 bases from J, the gap between germline ends came to 12 bases. Looked up from germline, CDR1 is SGHTA and CDR2 is FQGNSA. The CDR3 sequence is CASSEGTLNSPLHF. CDR3 coding DNA: TGTGCCAGCAGCGAAGGGACACTCAATTCACCCCTCCACTTT.

The V gene is TRBV15, the J gene TRBJ1-1; D is ambiguous. V lost 5 bases, J lost 6 bases, and 19 bases lay in between. Germline V CDR1 and CDR2: LNHNV, YYDKDF (reference sequence). CDR3 length equals 15 residues. The chain's CDR3 is CATSPLLDPGAEAFF. The DNA for the CDR3 is TGTGCCACCAGCCCCCTTCTGGACCCCGGAGCTGAAGCTTTCTTT.

This clone was found once. This chain connects TRBV11-2 to TRBJ1-3, with 7 bases identical to TRBD1. The germline V gene encodes CDR1 SGHAT and CDR2 FQNNGV. The V segment lost 5 bases and the J segment 7 bases; nucleotides outside the gene matches: 11. This CDR3 contains 15 residues. CDR3 DNA: TGTGCCAGCAGCCCCTCAGGGGGGCTGGGGAACACCATATATTTT. Encoded protein: CASSPSGGLGNTIYF.

The chain recombines TRBV19 with TRBJ2-7, with 9 positions matching TRBD2. The CDR3 has 16 amino acids. V gave up 3 bases and J gave up 7 bases; unmatched junction bases: 13. Looked up from germline, CDR1 is LNHDA and CDR2 is SQIVND (reference sequence). In nucleotides, the CDR3 is TGTGCCAGTAGTATCGGGGCGGGAGGGCCGGTCGAAGAGCAGTACTTC. Its translation is CASSIGAGGPVEEQYF.

The V call is TRBV27, the J call TRBJ2-1, with 9 bases identical to TRBD2. The V gene's germline CDR1 is MNHEY and CDR2 SMNVEV (reference sequence). The CDR3 spans 19 residues. J lost 7 bases, V lost 2 bases, and 18 bases had no gene match. CDR3 protein: CASSLKGPPREGRENEQFF. The CDR3 bases are TGTGCCAGCAGTTTAAAGGGGCCGCCGCGGGAGGGACGCGAGAATGAGCAGTTCTTC.

The chain is built from TRBV7-9 and TRBJ2-2; D unclear. CDR3 length equals 14 residues. CDR1 and CDR2 from the germline V gene are SEHNR and FQNEAQ (reference sequence). V was trimmed by 3 bases and J by 3 bases, leaving 8 bases between them. CDR3 bases: TGTGCCAGCAGCTTCTCGACGGACACCGGGGAGCTGTTTTTT. Its protein product is CASSFSTDTGELFF.

The CDR3 region has the DNA TGCAGTGCTAGTAAGACAGGGAACATGAACACTGAAGCTTTCTTT. It translates to CSASKTGNMNTEAFF. The V gene is TRBV20-1, the J gene TRBJ1-1; 7 positions match TRBD1. The CDR3 is 15 residues long. V shed 3 bases and J 0 bases; nucleotides not matched to a gene: 7. Germline CDR1 reads DFQATT; CDR2 reads SNEGSKA (reference sequence).

The V and J genes are TRBV30 and TRBJ1-3; no firm D call. CDR3 length: 13 residues. Germline CDR1 and CDR2: GTSNPN and SVGIG (reference sequence). V was shortened by 3 bases and J by 0 bases, with 6 bases between the two germline ends. DNA for the CDR3: TGTGCCTGGAGAGGGTTCTCTGGAAACACCATATATTTT. It specifies CAWRGFSGNTIYF.

The chain links TRBV11-2 to TRBJ2-7, with D possibly being TRBD2 (6 bases). Trimming cost V 6 bases and J 5 bases, with 20 bases left between them. The germline V gene has CDR1 SGHAT and CDR2 FQNNGV. This CDR3 is 15 amino acids long. CDR3 sequence (DNA): TGTGCCAGCAGACTAAGGGAGGCGGGAAGGAACGAGCAGTACTTC. This gives the protein CASRLREAGRNEQYF.

The chain has TRBV9 and TRBJ2-1, with 10 bases fitting TRBD2. Germline CDR1 reads SGDLS; CDR2 reads YYNGEE. The CDR3 has 16 amino acids. Trimming at V came to 0 bases and at J to 9 bases, leaving 9 bases not matched to a gene. For the CDR3, the DNA is TGTGCCAGCAGCGTAGTTGATCGGACTAGCGGTGGTGAGCAGTTCTTC. The encoded protein is CASSVVDRTSGGEQFF.

This chain connects TRBV29-1 to TRBJ1-2; no clear D. This CDR3 spans 11 amino acids. Germline values: CDR1 SQVTM, CDR2 ANQGSEA. V shed 5 bases and J shed 4 bases, with 8 bases lying between them. The CDR3 loop reads CSVSGAYGYTF. The CDR3 nucleotides are TGCAGCGTTTCGGGAGCCTATGGCTACACCTTC. The full variable domain, with the rest looked up from reference TRBV29-1 and TRBJ1-2, is SAVISQKPSRDICQRGTSLTIQCQVDSQVTMMFWYRQQPGQSLTLIATANQGSEATYESGFVIDKFPISRPNLTFSTLTVSNMSPEDSSIYLCSVSGAYGYTFGSGTRLTVV.

The chain links TRBV6-2 or TRBV6-3 to TRBJ2-3; a possible D gene is TRBD2 (6 bases). The ends were cut back, 2 bases at V and 1 base at J, with 10 bases in the middle. The CDR3 consists of 15 residues. Germline lookup yields CDR1 MNHEY and CDR2 SVGEGT. The CDR3 nucleotides are TGTGCCAGCAGTTACCTTGGAGGGGGCACAGATACGCAGTATTTT. Translating it yields CASSYLGGGTDTQYF.

DNA of the CDR3: TGTGCCAGCAGCGTTCGGGGGAGTTTTCCAGATACGCAGTATTTT. Protein: CASSVRGSFPDTQYF. V is TRBV9 and J is TRBJ2-3; TRBD2 is a possible D gene (6 bases). With 2 bases removed from V and 4 bases from J, the gap between germline ends came to 14 bases. Germline V gene sequence: CDR1 SGDLS, CDR2 YYNGEE. The length of the CDR3 is 15 residues.

The chain is built from TRBV3-1 (or the pseudogene TRBV3-2) and TRBJ1-5; D is uncertain. Trimming took 1 base from V and 7 from J, leaving 11 bases between them. CDR3 length: 14 amino acids. Germline lookup yields CDR1 LGHDT and CDR2 YNNKEL (reference sequence). CDR3 protein: CASSQAGSSQPQHF. CDR3 coding DNA: TGTGCCAGCAGCCAAGCCGGTAGCTCCCAGCCCCAGCATTTT.

The chain links TRBV28 to TRBJ1-1; a possible D gene is TRBD1 (6 bases). Trimming took off 2 bases at V and 4 bases at J, with 11 bases between the two ends. This CDR3 region has 14 residues. The germline gives CDR1 MDHEN, CDR2 SYDVKM. The CDR3 DNA reads TGTGCCAGCAGTTTACCCGGACAGTTCACTGAAGCTTTCTTT. It is translated as CASSLPGQFTEAFF. Drawing the rest from reference TRBV28 and TRBJ1-1, the complete variable domain is DVKVTQSSRYLVKRTGEKVFLECVQDMDHENMFWYRQDPGLGLRLIYFSYDVKMKEKGDIPEGYSVSREKKERFSLILESASTNQTSMYLCASSLPGQFTEAFFGQGTRLTVV.

This chain connects TRBV19 to TRBJ1-1, with D perhaps matching TRBD1 (6 bases). Deletions cut 3 bases from V and 6 bases from J, with 14 bases between. Per germline, CDR1 LNHDA and CDR2 SQIVND (reference sequence). This CDR3 comprises 14 residues. As DNA, the CDR3 is TGTGCCAGTAGTATTACAGGGAGTGTTTCTGAAGCTTTCTTT. It translates to CASSITGSVSEAFF.

The chain employs TRBV28 and TRBJ2-7; a possible D gene is TRBD1 (6 bases). Germline lookup yields CDR1 MDHEN and CDR2 SYDVKM. The CDR3 contains 15 residues. Trimming pared 5 bases from V and 1 base from J, leaving 15 bases between. The CDR3 sequence is CASSPPQGWSYEQYF. The CDR3 DNA sequence: TGTGCCAGCAGTCCCCCCCAGGGGTGGTCCTACGAGCAGTACTTC.

The rearrangement links TRBV5-1 to TRBJ1-4; 7 bases match TRBD1. Germline trimming cut 4 bases from V and 0 bases from J; bases unmatched to any gene: 6. From germline, CDR1 is SGHRS and CDR2 YFSETQ. CDR3 length: 16 amino acids. This CDR3 is CASSKTGTATNEKLFF. CDR3 DNA: TGCGCCAGCAGCAAAACCGGGACAGCAACTAATGAAAAACTGTTTTTT.

This clone was counted once. J is TRBJ2-6 and V is TRBV24-1, with D possibly matching TRBD1 (6 bases). The CDR3 runs 16 residues. Trimming shortened V by 9 bases and J by 1 base, and 15 bases separated the two germline ends. The germline V gene encodes CDR1 KGHDR and CDR2 SFDVKD. The CDR3 loop is CATGDATGSGANVLTF. The CDR3 DNA is TGTGCCACCGGGGACGCTACAGGGTCTGGGGCCAACGTCCTGACTTTC.

This chain uses TRBV11-2 with TRBJ2-7; 10 nucleotides line up with TRBD2. CDR3 length: 16 amino acids. Unmatched junction bases numbered 6, after V lost 1 base and J lost 3 bases. The germline gives CDR1 SGHAT, CDR2 FQNNGV. CDR3 region: CASSLGVAGGGYEQYF. In nucleotides, the CDR3 is TGTGCCAGCAGCTTAGGAGTAGCGGGAGGTGGCTACGAGCAGTACTTC.

The chain recombines TRBV5-4 with TRBJ1-2; D possibly corresponds to TRBD1 (5 bases). V was trimmed by 4 bases and J by 4 bases, leaving 11 bases between them. The CDR3 runs to 13 residues. Germline V gene sequence: CDR1 SGHNT, CDR2 YYREEE (reference sequence). This CDR3 is CASSRGGGYGYTF. The DNA for the CDR3 is TGTGCCAGCAGCCGCGGCGGGGGCTATGGCTACACCTTC. The full variable domain, completed using reference TRBV5-4 and TRBJ1-2, is ETGVTQSPTHLIKTRGQQVTLRCSSQSGHNTVSWYQQALGQGPQFIFQYYREEENGRGNFPPRFSGLQFPNYSSELNVNALELDDSALYLCASSRGGGYGYTFGSGTRLTVV.

The CDR3 DNA reads as TGTGCCAGCAGCAAGGACATCGGCTACACCTTC. Protein sequence: CASSKDIGYTF. The chain carries TRBV21-1 and TRBJ1-2; the D call of TRBD1 is as the table states it, not checked on the DNA. TRBV21-1 is assigned pseudogene status. The CDR3 is 11 residues long.